The 25 T cell receptor beta chains presented below share a single source sample, sequenced in a study of blood T cell repertoires in COVID-19. Profiling relied on immunoSEQ multiplex PCR, and the TCRdb table lists in-frame clones only, not all of them. The profile covers about 180,000 clones, with roughly 82% appearing a single time and roughly 9.1% taken by the ten largest. Input material: peripheral blood. The receptors stem from a woman in her 70s with acute or convalescent COVID-19.

The CDR3 sequence is CGASSGNTIYF. CDR3 DNA: TGTGGGGCGAGCTCTGGAAACACCATATATTTT. The chain has TRBV15 and TRBJ1-3; D remains ambiguous. CDR1 and CDR2 (germline): LNHNV, YYDKDF (reference sequence). The length of the CDR3 is 11 residues.

V and J are TRBV24-1 and TRBJ2-2, with a weak D call TRBD1 (6 bases). The CDR3 has 15 residues. Germline loops: CDR1 KGHDR, CDR2 SFDVKD. V dropped 3 bases and J dropped 1 base, with 8 bases sitting between them. CDR3: CATSDPTGNTGELFF. As DNA, the CDR3 is TGTGCCACCAGTGATCCGACAGGGAACACCGGGGAGCTGTTTTTT.

This clone was observed once. V and J are TRBV11-2 and TRBJ1-2; 10 bases are shared with TRBD1. This CDR3 comprises 15 residues. CDR1 is SGHAT, CDR2 FQNNGV, per germline. V dropped 1 base and J dropped 4; count of bases not matched to a gene: 3. This CDR3 is CASSLGQGAGYGYTF. The CDR3 DNA reads TGTGCCAGCAGCTTAGGACAGGGGGCGGGCTATGGCTACACCTTC.

The chain employs TRBV21-1 and TRBJ1-1; the D call in the table, TRBD1, was not verified against the DNA. TRBV21-1 is annotated as a pseudogene. The CDR3 spans 21 residues. CDR3 nucleotide sequence: TGTGCCAGCAGCAAAGCTATAGTGTATGTTTGGGGACAGGAGATGAACACTGAAGCTTTCTTT. The encoded protein is CASSKAIVYVWGQEMNTEAFF.

The chain is built from TRBV6-2 or TRBV6-3 and TRBJ1-4; perhaps TRBD1 as D (5 bases). The CDR3 sequence is 14 residues long. The germline gives CDR1 MNHEY, CDR2 SVGEGT. Trimming took 0 bases from V and 8 from J, leaving 10 bases between them. CDR3 sequence (DNA): TGTGCCAGCAGTTACTCGAGTACAGGAGAAAAACTGTTTTTT. This translates into CASSYSSTGEKLFF.

The CDR3 DNA follows: TGTGCCAGCAGCCACAACGCAGATTATGGCTACACCTTC. This translates into CASSHNADYGYTF. This rearrangement joins TRBV5-4 to TRBJ1-2, with D unresolved. Germline CDR1 SGHNT, CDR2 YYREEE (reference sequence). The V end lost 4 bases, the J end lost 5 bases, and 12 bases lay between the germline ends. The length of the CDR3 is 13 residues.

The chain joins TRBV29-1 to TRBJ2-5; tentative D call: TRBD1 (6 bases). V was shortened by 7 bases and J by 0 bases, with 15 bases between the two germline ends. From germline, CDR1 is SQVTM and CDR2 ANQGSEA. The CDR3 has 14 residues. In nucleotides, the CDR3 is TGCAGCGCCCTGGGGACACCGTACCAAGAGACCCAGTACTTC. Its translation is CSALGTPYQETQYF.

As concerns this clone: The same CDR3 can be traced to other DNA sequences in this sample. The J gene is TRBJ1-2, the V gene TRBV30; D possibly corresponds to TRBD1 (6 bases). Trimming took 4 bases from V and 5 from J, leaving 14 bases between them. The CDR3 is made up of 13 amino acids. CDR1 and CDR2 (germline): GTSNPN, SVGIG (reference sequence). CDR3: CAWNLGQGYGYTF. The CDR3 DNA reads TGTGCCTGGAACCTAGGGCAGGGGTATGGCTACACCTTC.

The V gene is TRBV9, the J gene TRBJ2-2; tentatively, D is TRBD2 (6 bases). The V gene lost 3 bases and the J gene lost 0 bases, with 9 bases spanning the gap. In germline, CDR1 is SGDLS, CDR2 YYNGEE. The CDR3 is 15 amino acids. The CDR3 DNA reads as TGTGCCAGCAGCGGATCGGGGGCGAACACCGGGGAGCTGTTTTTT. Protein: CASSGSGANTGELFF.

The genes are TRBV9 and TRBJ2-3; maybe TRBD2 (7 bases). CDR3 length: 14 amino acids. Between the trimmed V and J ends, which lost 3 bases and 5 bases, there was a span of 13 bases. CDR1 is SGDLS, CDR2 YYNGEE, per germline. The DNA of the CDR3 is TGTGCCAGCAGCGGACTCGGGGGGCGAGATACGCAGTATTTT. Residues: CASSGLGGRDTQYF.

The chain combines TRBV7-8 with TRBJ1-2; the D gene is possibly TRBD1 (6 bases). CDR3 size: 14 residues. Trimming removed 1 base at V and 2 bases at J, with 8 bases between. Germline V gene data show CDR1 as SGHVS and CDR2 as FQNEAQ. CDR3: CASSLGQENYGYTF. Written as DNA, the CDR3 is TGTGCCAGCAGCTTAGGACAGGAGAACTATGGCTACACCTTC.

V and J are TRBV4-3 and TRBJ2-7; 7 nucleotides line up with TRBD2. The germline V gene has CDR1 LGHNA and CDR2 YSLEER. V lost 2 bases and J lost 4; bases outside the gene matches: 8. This CDR3 has 15 amino acids. CDR3: CASSQTVRGSYEQYF. For the CDR3, the DNA is TGCGCCAGCAGCCAAACCGTCCGCGGGAGTTACGAGCAGTACTTC.

In this sample, this clone turned up once. V is TRBV6-5 and J is TRBJ2-2; D possibly corresponds to TRBD1 (7 bases). Looked up from germline, CDR1 is MNHEY and CDR2 is SVGAGI. Trimming pared 2 bases from V and 4 bases from J, leaving 11 bases between. The CDR3 covers 15 residues. The CDR3 here is CASSYAGGGTGELFF. As DNA, the CDR3 is TGTGCCAGCAGTTACGCAGGGGGAGGCACCGGGGAGCTGTTTTTT.

V and J are TRBV2 and TRBJ2-3, with D maybe TRBD2 (6 bases). Trimming pared 3 bases from V and 0 bases from J, leaving 16 bases between. Germline V lookup: CDR1 SNHLY, CDR2 FYNNEI. This CDR3 is built from 17 residues. The CDR3 DNA reads as TGTGCCAGCAGTGAGGCGGGATTAGGCTATAGCACAGATACGCAGTATTTT. Amino acid sequence: CASSEAGLGYSTDTQYF. The full variable domain, rest sourced from reference TRBV2 and TRBJ2-3, is EPEVTQTPSHQVTQMGQEVILRCVPISNHLYFYWYRQILGQKVEFLVSFYNNEISEKSEIFDDQFSVERPDGSNFTLKIRSTKLEDSAMYFCASSEAGLGYSTDTQYFGPGTRLTVL.

The gene calls are TRBV5-6 and TRBJ1-5; D is perhaps TRBD1 (6 bases). Trimming stripped 1 base from V and 6 bases from J, with 8 bases between. CDR1 and CDR2 from the germline V gene are SGHDT and YYEEEE. The CDR3 has 13 residues. This CDR3 is CASSLTGSQPQHF. The CDR3 DNA reads as TGTGCCAGCAGCTTGACAGGGAGTCAGCCCCAGCATTTT.

The DNA of the CDR3 is TGTGCCAGCAATCGCGGGTGGGATTACAATGAGCAGTTCTTC. Amino acid sequence: CASNRGWDYNEQFF. The chain uses TRBV2 and TRBJ2-1, with a possible D match to TRBD2 (5 bases). V shed 7 bases and J shed 4 bases, with 14 bases lying between them. CDR1 is SNHLY and CDR2 is FYNNEI in the germline V gene. The CDR3 is 14 residues long. Supplemented by reference TRBV2 and TRBJ2-1, the full variable domain reads EPEVTQTPSHQVTQMGQEVILRCVPISNHLYFYWYRQILGQKVEFLVSFYNNEISEKSEIFDDQFSVERPDGSNFTLKIRSTKLEDSAMYFCASNRGWDYNEQFFGPGTRLTVL.

The V call is TRBV27, the J call TRBJ1-2; D is perhaps TRBD1 (5 bases). Germline CDR1 is MNHEY and CDR2 is SMNVEV (reference sequence). The CDR3 loop spans 13 amino acids. The ends were cut back, 5 bases at V and 6 bases at J, with 13 bases in the middle. CDR3 amino acids: CASSVLGRDGYTF. In nucleotides, the CDR3 is TGTGCCAGCAGTGTTTTAGGCAGGGATGGCTACACCTTC.

The rearrangement uses TRBV5-1 and TRBJ1-2, with 7 bases that match TRBD1. The CDR3 covers 14 residues. Germline CDR1 SGHRS, CDR2 YFSETQ. V dropped 3 bases and J dropped 8; count of bases not matched to a gene: 10. CDR3 region: CASSWDRTMIGYTF. The CDR3 DNA is TGCGCCAGCAGCTGGGACAGAACTATGATCGGCTACACCTTC.

This chain connects TRBV2 to TRBJ1-4, with D perhaps matching TRBD1 (5 bases). CDR1 is SNHLY and CDR2 is FYNNEI in the germline V gene. There are 14 residues in the CDR3. V lost 6 bases and J 4 bases, leaving 12 bases between the germline ends. The CDR3 DNA reads TGTGCCAGCAGGGGGACTGACTTTAATGAAAAACTGTTTTTT. This codes for CASRGTDFNEKLFF.

The chain employs TRBV20-1 and TRBJ2-2; perhaps TRBD2 as D (5 bases). V was clipped by 3 bases and J by 5 bases, with 10 bases between them. The CDR3 sequence is 13 residues long. The germline CDR1 and CDR2 sequences are DFQATT and SNEGSKA (reference sequence). In DNA form, the CDR3 reads TGCAGTGCTAGTGGCCGGGATACCGGGGAGCTGTTTTTT. Protein: CSASGRDTGELFF.

CDR3 DNA sequence: TGTGCCTGGCGCCAACCTAGCGGGAGGTTCAATGAGCAGTTCTTC. It specifies CAWRQPSGRFNEQFF. V usage is TRBV30 and J usage is TRBJ2-1; 11 nucleotides align to TRBD2. This CDR3 region has 15 residues. The junction had 9 bases not matched to a gene; V was cut back by 5 bases and J by 6 bases. Germline loops: CDR1 GTSNPN, CDR2 SVGIG (reference sequence).

The V call is TRBV9, the J call TRBJ1-1; D is possibly TRBD1 (6 bases). CDR3 length: 15 residues. With 0 bases removed from V and 1 base from J, the gap between germline ends came to 10 bases. Germline CDR1 reads SGDLS; CDR2 reads YYNGEE. CDR3 sequence: CASSVGGQPNTEAFF. CDR3 coding DNA: TGTGCCAGCAGCGTAGGGGGGCAGCCGAACACTGAAGCTTTCTTT.

The V and J genes are TRBV12-2 and TRBJ2-1; TRBD2 was called by the table and not checked on the DNA. TRBV12-2 is annotated as a pseudogene. This CDR3 has 15 residues. Here the CDR3 DNA reads TGTGCAAGTCGCTTATCCGGGAAGCCGACCCATGAGCAGTTCTTC. The encoded protein is CASRLSGKPTHEQFF.

This chain uses TRBV29-1 with TRBJ2-1; the D is unclear. CDR3 length equals 13 residues. Germline assignment: CDR1 SQVTM and CDR2 ANQGSEA. V shed 5 bases and J shed 0 bases, with 8 bases lying between them. CDR3 coding DNA: TGCAGCGTTTCGGTGAGCTCCTACAATGAGCAGTTCTTC. As protein: CSVSVSSYNEQFF.

This chain uses TRBV6-5 with TRBJ1-2; 9 bases align to TRBD1. This CDR3 spans 15 amino acids. After removal of 5 bases from V and 6 bases from J, the junction contained 10 bases not matched to a gene. Germline V gene lookup returns CDR1 MNHEY and CDR2 SVGAGI. This chain's CDR3 is CASSTAPGQGNGYTF. The CDR3 coding sequence is TGTGCCAGCAGTACGGCTCCGGGACAGGGAAATGGCTACACCTTC.